These 2 T cell receptor beta chains were all obtained from the same sample, sequenced in a study of blood T cell repertoires in COVID-19. TCRdb keeps only in-frame clones here, not all; method: immunoSEQ multiplex PCR. The repertoire holds 400,000 or so clones, with 70% to 90% as singletons. Sequencing used peripheral blood. These receptors were taken from a human donor in a cohort sampled during active COVID-19.

V is TRBV18 and J is TRBJ2-1; 10 bases are a match to TRBD2. V shed 3 bases and J 1 base; nucleotides not matched to a gene: 12. Germline loops: CDR1 KGHSH, CDR2 LQKENI. The CDR3 consists of 19 residues. The CDR3 spells CASSPPSWRAGGSYNEQFF. Written as DNA, the CDR3 is TGTGCCAGCTCACCCCCTTCGTGGCGAGCGGGAGGGTCCTACAATGAGCAGTTCTTC.

This chain uses TRBV5-6 with TRBJ1-1; 10 bases match TRBD1. Germline V lookup: CDR1 SGHDT, CDR2 YYEEEE. Germline trimming cut 3 bases from V and 2 bases from J; bases unmatched to any gene: 7. This CDR3 contains 16 residues. CDR3 amino acids: CASSWGTGDPNTEAFF. CDR3 DNA: TGTGCCAGCAGCTGGGGGACAGGGGACCCAAACACTGAAGCTTTCTTT.